The 29 T cell receptor beta chains listed next were all sequenced from one sample in a study of CD8 T cells in ankylosing spondylitis. One entry per CDR3 protein results from TCRdb running MiXCR on the 5' RACE reads. The data contain fewer than 250,000 distinct CDR3 sequences, more than 25% of them singletons. Sequencing was performed on blood, either unsorted or a sorted T cell fraction (not recorded which). Every receptor here comes from a male donor with ankylosing spondylitis or in good health (not recorded which).

This clonotype was detected many times. The chain links TRBV5-1 to TRBJ2-1; D may be TRBD2 (6 bases). The germline V gene has CDR1 SGHRS and CDR2 YFSETQ. The CDR3 runs to 15 residues. Between the trimmed V and J ends, which lost 1 base and 2 bases, there was a span of 10 bases. The DNA for the CDR3 is TGCGCCAGCAGCTTGCTTGGGGAGGCCTACAATGAGCAGTTCTTC. Its translation is CASSLLGEAYNEQFF.

The V and J genes are TRBV7-8 and TRBJ1-1; 7 nucleotides align to TRBD1. This CDR3 has 16 amino acids. V lost 4 bases and J lost 0; bases outside the gene matches: 8. The germline V gene encodes CDR1 SGHVS and CDR2 FQNEAQ. The CDR3 DNA reads as TGTGCCAGCAGCTACGGGAACAGGGGATTGAACACTGAAGCTTTCTTT. Its translation: CASSYGNRGLNTEAFF.

The rearrangement uses TRBV20-1 and TRBJ2-5; D is unresolved. This CDR3 spans 12 amino acids. Trimming stripped 6 bases from V and 3 bases from J, with 11 bases between. In germline, CDR1 is DFQATT, CDR2 SNEGSKA (reference sequence). The CDR3 DNA follows: TGCAGTGCGCATTACCCAAAAGAGACCCAGTACTTC. It codes for CSAHYPKETQYF.

This clonotype came up a few times. The V and J genes are TRBV4-1 and TRBJ2-1; the D gene is possibly TRBD2 (6 bases). CDR3 size: 14 residues. The ends were cut back, 5 bases at V and 9 bases at J, with 17 bases in the middle. The germline gives CDR1 MGHRA, CDR2 YSYEKL. The CDR3 region has the DNA TGCGCCAGCAGCGAAGGCCGGGCCGGGGGTGAGCAGTTCTTC. It specifies CASSEGRAGGEQFF.

This clonotype appeared a few times. This chain joins TRBV11-2 and TRBJ1-4; possible D gene TRBD1, 5 bases. This CDR3 region has 17 residues. Germline CDR1 is SGHAT and CDR2 is FQNNGV. Trimming removed 5 bases at V and 7 bases at J, with 23 bases between. DNA of the CDR3: TGTGCCAGCAGCACACCCCGCCCGGGGGGGTCTGGTGAAAAACTGTTTTTT. Amino acids: CASSTPRPGGSGEKLFF.

A single count supports this clonotype. The chain has TRBV6-5 and TRBJ1-5; D not resolved. Trimming pared 7 bases from V and 1 base from J, leaving 14 bases between. Germline CDR1 and CDR2: MNHEY and SVGAGI. The CDR3 has 15 residues. The CDR3 spells CASIFQATSNQPQHF. In DNA, the CDR3 is TGTGCCAGCATTTTTCAGGCAACCAGCAATCAGCCCCAGCATTTT.

The chain recombines TRBV7-9 with TRBJ2-7; 8 bases map to TRBD1. Trimming cost V 4 bases and J 3 bases; bases outside gene matches: 8. Germline V gives CDR1 SEHNR, CDR2 FQNEAQ (reference sequence). The CDR3 sequence is 15 residues long. The CDR3 spells CASSSPGTGNYEQYF. In nucleotides, the CDR3 is TGTGCCAGCAGCTCGCCCGGGACAGGCAACTACGAGCAGTACTTC.

This clonotype was observed a few times. The CDR3: CASSPLILRREVETQYF. DNA for the CDR3: TGTGCCAGCTCACCACTCATTTTGCGGCGGGAGGTAGAGACCCAGTACTTC. The rearrangement uses TRBV18 and TRBJ2-5; 8 positions match TRBD2. This CDR3 region has 17 residues. The ends lost 1 base at V and 4 bases at J; junction bases unmatched: 11. Per the germline V gene, CDR1 is KGHSH and CDR2 is LQKENI.

This clonotype has more than one count but fewer than ten. The J gene is TRBJ2-1, the V gene TRBV20-1, with D perhaps TRBD2 (6 bases). Trimming cost V 5 bases and J 2 bases, with 13 bases left between them. The CDR3 covers 14 residues. CDR1 and CDR2 (germline): DFQATT, SNEGSKA (reference sequence). The CDR3 nucleotides are TGCAGTGCTGAAACCTCTAGCGCCTACAATGAGCAGTTCTTC. The encoded protein is CSAETSSAYNEQFF.

The rearrangement joins TRBV29-1 to TRBJ2-1; the match to TRBD2 covers 10 bases. CDR1 SQVTM and CDR2 ANQGSEA come from the germline V gene. Trimming cost V 4 bases and J 0 bases; bases outside gene matches: 6. This CDR3 is 16 amino acids long. For the CDR3, the DNA is TGCAGCGTTGCTGTCATAGCGGGAGGCTCCTACAATGAGCAGTTCTTC. Residues: CSVAVIAGGSYNEQFF.

This chain links TRBV20-1 with TRBJ2-1; 10 nucleotides align to TRBD2. The junction had 5 bases not matched to a gene; V was cut back by 6 bases and J by 6 bases. The germline CDR1 and CDR2 sequences are DFQATT and SNEGSKA (reference sequence). This CDR3 comprises 13 residues. The CDR3 sequence is CSATSGMFNEQFF. The CDR3 DNA follows: TGCAGTGCCACTAGCGGGATGTTCAATGAGCAGTTCTTC.

The rearrangement links TRBV12-3 or TRBV12-4 to TRBJ2-2; D is ambiguous. This CDR3 is built from 15 residues. The ends were cut back, 3 bases at V and 0 bases at J, with 8 bases in the middle. CDR3 in amino acids: CASSFVHANTGELFF. As DNA, the CDR3 is TGTGCCAGCAGTTTTGTCCATGCGAACACCGGGGAGCTGTTTTTT.

This clonotype was recorded at least ten times. The CDR3 sequence is CASTRTGIYNEQFF. DNA for the CDR3: TGCGCCAGCACCCGGACAGGGATCTACAATGAGCAGTTCTTC. The V call is TRBV5-1, the J call TRBJ2-1, with TRBD1 matching 8 bases. Per the germline V gene, CDR1 is SGHRS and CDR2 is YFSETQ. Germline trimming cut 6 bases from V and 3 bases from J; bases unmatched to any gene: 5. CDR3 size: 14 residues.

This clonotype was recorded at least ten times. J is TRBJ2-7 and V is TRBV11-2; possibly TRBD2 for D (6 bases). V gave up 1 base and J gave up 2 bases, with 15 bases separating them. The CDR3 is 16 residues long. Germline V gives CDR1 SGHAT, CDR2 FQNNGV. CDR3 nucleotides: TGTGCCAGCAGCTTAGGGGGAGGCAGGAGTACCTACGAGCAGTACTTC. The encoded protein is CASSLGGGRSTYEQYF.

V and J are TRBV18 and TRBJ2-7, with no clear D. Germline V CDR1 and CDR2: KGHSH, LQKENI. V dropped 6 bases and J dropped 2 bases, with 11 bases sitting between them. The CDR3 is 13 amino acids. The CDR3 sequence: CASSDGKPYEQYF. The CDR3, as DNA: TGTGCCAGCTCGGATGGGAAACCCTACGAGCAGTACTTC. The whole variable domain, remainder taken from reference TRBV18 and TRBJ2-7, is NAGVMQNPRHLVRRRGQEARLRCSPMKGHSHVYWYRQLPEEGLKFMVYLQKENIIDESGMPKERFSAEFPKEGPSILRIQQVVRGDSAAYFCASSDGKPYEQYFGPGTRLTVT.

The rearrangement uses TRBV4-3 and TRBJ2-5, with D perhaps matching TRBD1 (6 bases). Trimming stripped 3 bases from V and 5 bases from J, with 13 bases between. This CDR3 is built from 14 residues. Germline-derived CDR1 and CDR2 are LGHNA and YSLEER. The CDR3 loop is CASSQYRDGETQYF. CDR3 coding DNA: TGCGCCAGCAGCCAGTACAGGGATGGCGAGACCCAGTACTTC.

The chain joins TRBV11-1 to TRBJ2-1, with 8 bases that match TRBD1. Trimming took 0 bases from V and 7 from J; bases not matched to a gene: 8. Germline V gene data show CDR1 as SGHAT and CDR2 as FQDESV (reference sequence). The CDR3 consists of 16 residues. The DNA of the CDR3 is TGTGCCAGCAGCTTAGCCTCCTGGACAGGGATAAATGAGCAGTTCTTC. It is translated as CASSLASWTGINEQFF.

V and J are TRBV9 and TRBJ2-7; perhaps TRBD2 as D (6 bases). V was clipped by 0 bases and J by 2 bases, with 9 bases between them. There are 14 residues in the CDR3. The V gene's germline CDR1 is SGDLS and CDR2 YYNGEE. CDR3 sequence reads: CASSVGGDAYEQYF. The CDR3 DNA reads as TGTGCCAGCAGCGTAGGGGGGGACGCCTACGAGCAGTACTTC.

This sequence joins TRBV15 and TRBJ2-7, with TRBD2 identical over 12 bases. With 8 bases clipped from V and 7 bases from J, the junction kept 12 bases outside the gene matches. The CDR3 extends over 15 amino acids. Germline CDR1 reads LNHNV; CDR2 reads YYDKDF (reference sequence). The CDR3 here is CATGGASGRAGEQYF. For the CDR3, the DNA is TGTGCCACCGGTGGGGCTAGCGGGAGGGCGGGGGAGCAGTACTTC.

The CDR3 bases are TGTGCCAGCAGTTTTCCGGGGACAGGCACAGATACGCAGTATTTT. Amino acids: CASSFPGTGTDTQYF. V gene TRBV12-3 or TRBV12-4 combines with J gene TRBJ2-3; 7 bases agree with TRBD1. CDR3 length: 15 amino acids. Trimming removed 3 bases from V and 1 base from J; junction bases left unmatched: 4.

The chain carries TRBV5-1 and TRBJ2-1; 10 nucleotides align to TRBD2. Germline loops: CDR1 SGHRS, CDR2 YFSETQ. The CDR3 covers 16 residues. V lost 4 bases, J lost 1 base, and 5 bases stayed unmatched. CDR3 sequence (DNA): TGCGCCAGCAGCGTGTCTAGCGGGAGATCCTACAATGAGCAGTTCTTC. It specifies CASSVSSGRSYNEQFF.

Ten or more counts support this clonotype. The chain employs TRBV4-1 and TRBJ2-6, with a weak D call TRBD2 (6 bases). The germline CDR1 and CDR2 sequences are MGHRA and YSYEKL. This CDR3 is 14 amino acids long. V was cut by 6 bases and J by 2 bases, with 8 bases left in between. The CDR3 nucleotides read TGCGCCAGCAGGCGGGGTACTGGGGCCAACGTCCTGACTTTC. Protein sequence: CASRRGTGANVLTF.

This clonotype was observed many times. V is TRBV9 and J is TRBJ2-4, with 9 bases identical to TRBD1. Germline V gives CDR1 SGDLS, CDR2 YYNGEE. There are 15 residues in the CDR3. J was trimmed by 4 bases and V by 0 bases; bases with no gene match: 2. The CDR3 bases are TGTGCCAGCAGCGTAGGGGACAGGGCTAAAAACATTCAGTACTTC. Residues: CASSVGDRAKNIQYF.

The chain links TRBV20-1 to TRBJ1-3; 10 bases align to TRBD1. V lost 6 bases to trimming and J lost 1 base; unmatched junction nucleotides: 3. The germline gives CDR1 DFQATT, CDR2 SNEGSKA (reference sequence). CDR3 length equals 14 residues. The CDR3 DNA follows: TGCAGTGCAATGGACAGGGGGTCTGGAAACACCATATATTTT. This translates into CSAMDRGSGNTIYF.

This clonotype came up many times. This rearrangement joins TRBV5-1 to TRBJ1-2, with 9 bases matching TRBD1. With 0 bases clipped from V and 7 bases from J, the junction kept 7 bases outside the gene matches. The CDR3 is 15 residues long. CDR1 and CDR2 (germline): SGHRS, YFSETQ. The DNA for the CDR3 is TGCGCCAGCAGCTTGGATGGACAGGGGATGGGTGGCTACACCTTC. Amino acid sequence: CASSLDGQGMGGYTF.

The chain couples TRBV12-5 to TRBJ2-7; D possibly corresponds to TRBD2 (5 bases). The CDR3 is 18 amino acids. Germline CDR1 is LGHNT and CDR2 is FRNRAP. The V end was cut by 0 bases, the J end by 2 bases, with 20 bases between. This chain's CDR3 is CASGLVSGMGAYPYEQYF. In nucleotides, the CDR3 is TGTGCTAGTGGTTTGGTGTCCGGAATGGGAGCGTACCCCTACGAGCAGTACTTC.

The chain links TRBV10-3 to TRBJ2-1, with D uncertain. Trimming stripped 8 bases from V and 5 bases from J, with 13 bases between. CDR3 size: 13 residues. Germline V lookup: CDR1 ENHRY, CDR2 SYGVKD. The CDR3 DNA sequence: TGTGCCATCGGATTTCGACCCGACAATGAGCAGTTCTTC. Amino acids: CAIGFRPDNEQFF.

This clonotype has a count of ten or more. The chain has TRBV4-3 and TRBJ2-2, with TRBD2 identical over 11 bases. Per germline, CDR1 LGHNA and CDR2 YSLEER. J was trimmed by 5 bases and V by 0 bases; bases with no gene match: 5. This CDR3 region has 17 residues. The CDR3 loop is CASSQDLAGGWTGELFF. CDR3 nucleotide sequence: TGCGCCAGCAGCCAAGACCTAGCGGGAGGTTGGACCGGGGAGCTGTTTTTT.

This chain joins TRBV20-1 and TRBJ1-1; D remains ambiguous. Trimming removed 6 bases at V and 1 base at J, with 15 bases between. This CDR3 comprises 14 residues. Germline V gene sequence: CDR1 DFQATT, CDR2 SNEGSKA (reference sequence). CDR3 in amino acids: CSARQSSGNTEAFF. The CDR3 bases are TGCAGTGCCCGGCAGTCCTCGGGGAACACTGAAGCTTTCTTT.